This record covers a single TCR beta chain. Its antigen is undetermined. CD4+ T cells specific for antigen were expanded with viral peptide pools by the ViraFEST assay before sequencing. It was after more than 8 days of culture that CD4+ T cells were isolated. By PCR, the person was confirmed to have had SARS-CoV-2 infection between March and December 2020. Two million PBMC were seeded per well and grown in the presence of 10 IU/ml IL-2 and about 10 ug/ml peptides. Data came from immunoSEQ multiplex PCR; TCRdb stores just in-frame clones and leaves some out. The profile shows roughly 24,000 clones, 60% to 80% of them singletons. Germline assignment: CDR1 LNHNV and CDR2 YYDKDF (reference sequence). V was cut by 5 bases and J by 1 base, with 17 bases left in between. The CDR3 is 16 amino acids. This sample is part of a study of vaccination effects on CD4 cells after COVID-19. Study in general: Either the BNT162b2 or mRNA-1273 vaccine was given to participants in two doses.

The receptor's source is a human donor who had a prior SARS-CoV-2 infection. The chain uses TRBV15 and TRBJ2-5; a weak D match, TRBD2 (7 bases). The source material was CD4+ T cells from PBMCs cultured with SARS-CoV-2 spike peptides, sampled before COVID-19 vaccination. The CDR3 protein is CATSGGAFSSQETQYF. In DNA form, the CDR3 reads TGTGCCACCAGCGGGGGGGCCTTTTCAAGCCAAGAGACCCAGTACTTC.